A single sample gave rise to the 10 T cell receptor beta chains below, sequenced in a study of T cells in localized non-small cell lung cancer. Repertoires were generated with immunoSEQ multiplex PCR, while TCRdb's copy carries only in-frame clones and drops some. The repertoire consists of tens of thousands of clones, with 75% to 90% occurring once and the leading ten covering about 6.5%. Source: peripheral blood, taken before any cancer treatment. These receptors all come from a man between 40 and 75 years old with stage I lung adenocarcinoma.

The CDR3 sequence: CASSQDRREGLYNEQFF. The DNA of the CDR3 is TGTGCCAGCAGCCAAGATAGGCGGGAGGGCCTGTACAATGAGCAGTTCTTC. The chain recombines TRBV14 with TRBJ2-1, with 9 bases matching TRBD2. CDR3 size: 17 residues. The germline V gene encodes CDR1 SGHDN and CDR2 FVKESK. The V gene end was trimmed by 0 bases and the J gene end by 4 bases; junction bases not matched to a gene: 7.

The CDR3 coding sequence is TGTGCCAGCAGCTTGGCGATCTCTGGGGCCAACGTCCTGACTTTC. This codes for CASSLAISGANVLTF. The rearrangement joins TRBV5-5 to TRBJ2-6; D not resolved. Germline V gene sequence: CDR1 SGHKS, CDR2 YYEKEE (reference sequence). This CDR3 is built from 15 residues. V was trimmed by 0 bases and J by 0 bases, leaving 4 bases between them.

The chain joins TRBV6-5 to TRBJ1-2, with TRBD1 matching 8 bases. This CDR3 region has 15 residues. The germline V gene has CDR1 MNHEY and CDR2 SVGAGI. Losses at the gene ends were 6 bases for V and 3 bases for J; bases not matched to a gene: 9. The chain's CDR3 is CASRKDRGSDYGYTF. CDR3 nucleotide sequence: TGTGCCAGCAGAAAAGACAGGGGTTCTGACTATGGCTACACCTTC.

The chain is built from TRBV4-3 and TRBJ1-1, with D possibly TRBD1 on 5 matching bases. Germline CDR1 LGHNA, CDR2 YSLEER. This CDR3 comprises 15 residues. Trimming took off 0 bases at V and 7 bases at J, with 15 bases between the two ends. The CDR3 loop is CASSQDRVGYVEAFF. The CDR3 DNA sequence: TGCGCCAGCAGCCAAGACAGGGTAGGGTACGTTGAAGCTTTCTTT.

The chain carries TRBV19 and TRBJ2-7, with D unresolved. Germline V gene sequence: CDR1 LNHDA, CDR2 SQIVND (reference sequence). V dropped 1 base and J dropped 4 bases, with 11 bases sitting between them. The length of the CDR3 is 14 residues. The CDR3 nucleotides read TGTGCCAGTAGTATAGCGAGAATAGGATACGAGCAGTACTTC. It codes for CASSIARIGYEQYF.

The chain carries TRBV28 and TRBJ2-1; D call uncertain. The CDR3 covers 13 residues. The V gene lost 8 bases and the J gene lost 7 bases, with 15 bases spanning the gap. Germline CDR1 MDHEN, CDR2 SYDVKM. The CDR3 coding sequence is TGTGCCAGCTCAATAGGCGACCGAAATGAGCAGTTCTTC. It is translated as CASSIGDRNEQFF.

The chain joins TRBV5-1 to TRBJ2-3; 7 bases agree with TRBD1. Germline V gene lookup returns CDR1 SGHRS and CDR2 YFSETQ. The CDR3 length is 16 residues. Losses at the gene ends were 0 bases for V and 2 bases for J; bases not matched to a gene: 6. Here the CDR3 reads CASSLGGTAPTDTQYF. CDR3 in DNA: TGCGCCAGCAGCTTGGGTGGGACAGCACCCACAGATACGCAGTATTTT.

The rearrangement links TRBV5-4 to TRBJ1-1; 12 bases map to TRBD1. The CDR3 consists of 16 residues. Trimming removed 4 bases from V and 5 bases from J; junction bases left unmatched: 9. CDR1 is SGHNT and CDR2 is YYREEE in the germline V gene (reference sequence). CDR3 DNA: TGTGCCAGCAGCCCCCGGGACAGGGGGCGAGGGACTGAAGCTTTCTTT. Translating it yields CASSPRDRGRGTEAFF.

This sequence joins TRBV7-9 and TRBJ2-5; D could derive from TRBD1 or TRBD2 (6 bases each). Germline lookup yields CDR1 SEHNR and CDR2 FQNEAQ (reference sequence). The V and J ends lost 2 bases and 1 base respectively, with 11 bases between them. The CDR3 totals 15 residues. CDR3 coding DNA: TGTGCCAGCAGCTTACCCAGGGGACTCCAAGAGACCCAGTACTTC. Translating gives CASSLPRGLQETQYF.

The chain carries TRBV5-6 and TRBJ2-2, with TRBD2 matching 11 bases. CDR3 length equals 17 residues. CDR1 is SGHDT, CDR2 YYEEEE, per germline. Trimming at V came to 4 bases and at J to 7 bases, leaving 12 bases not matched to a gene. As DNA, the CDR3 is TGTGCCAGCAGCCCCAAACTAGCGGGAGACGGGGACGGGGAGCTGTTTTTT. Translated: CASSPKLAGDGDGELFF. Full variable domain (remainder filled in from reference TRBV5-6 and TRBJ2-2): DAGVTQSPTHLIKTRGQQVTLRCSPKSGHDTVSWYQQALGQGPQFIFQYYEEEERQRGNFPDRFSGHQFPNYSSELNVNALLLGDSALYLCASSPKLAGDGDGELFFGEGSRLTVL.